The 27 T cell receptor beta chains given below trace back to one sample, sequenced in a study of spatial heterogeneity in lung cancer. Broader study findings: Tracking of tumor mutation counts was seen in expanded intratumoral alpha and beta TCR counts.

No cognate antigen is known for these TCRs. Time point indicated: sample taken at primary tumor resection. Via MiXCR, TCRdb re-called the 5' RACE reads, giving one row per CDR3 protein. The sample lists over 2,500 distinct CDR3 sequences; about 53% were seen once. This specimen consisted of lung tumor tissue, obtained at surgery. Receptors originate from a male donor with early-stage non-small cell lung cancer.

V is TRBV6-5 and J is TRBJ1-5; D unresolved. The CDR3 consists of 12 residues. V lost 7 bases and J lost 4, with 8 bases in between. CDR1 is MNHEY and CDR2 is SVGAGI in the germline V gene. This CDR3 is CASTTGNQPQHF. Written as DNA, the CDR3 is TGTGCCAGCACCACCGGGAATCAGCCCCAGCATTTT.

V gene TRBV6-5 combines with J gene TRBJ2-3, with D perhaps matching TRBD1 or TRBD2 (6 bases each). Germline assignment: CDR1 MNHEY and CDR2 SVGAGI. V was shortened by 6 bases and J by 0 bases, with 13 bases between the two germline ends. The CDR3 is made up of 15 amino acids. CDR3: CASRMGGTSTDTQYF. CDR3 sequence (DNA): TGTGCCAGCAGAATGGGGGGCACTAGCACAGATACGCAGTATTTT.

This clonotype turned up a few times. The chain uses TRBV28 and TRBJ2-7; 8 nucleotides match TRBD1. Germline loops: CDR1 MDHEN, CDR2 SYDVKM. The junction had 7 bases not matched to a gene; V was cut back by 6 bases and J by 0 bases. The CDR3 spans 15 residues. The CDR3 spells CASRPDRDGSYEQYF. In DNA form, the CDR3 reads TGTGCCAGCAGACCGGACAGGGACGGCTCCTACGAGCAGTACTTC.

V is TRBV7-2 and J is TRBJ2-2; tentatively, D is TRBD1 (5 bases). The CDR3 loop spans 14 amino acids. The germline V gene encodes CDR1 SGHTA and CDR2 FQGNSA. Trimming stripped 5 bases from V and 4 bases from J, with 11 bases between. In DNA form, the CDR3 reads TGTGCCAGCAGCCGACAGATAGCCACCGGGGAGCTGTTTTTT. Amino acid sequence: CASSRQIATGELFF.

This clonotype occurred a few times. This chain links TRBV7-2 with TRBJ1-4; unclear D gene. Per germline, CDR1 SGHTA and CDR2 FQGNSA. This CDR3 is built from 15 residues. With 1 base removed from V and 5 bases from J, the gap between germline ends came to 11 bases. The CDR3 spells CASSLGAGQNEKLFF. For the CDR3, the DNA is TGTGCCAGCAGCTTAGGAGCGGGTCAGAATGAAAAACTGTTTTTT.

CDR3: CASSHRDRVYGYTF. The CDR3 DNA reads TGTGCCAGCAGTCACCGGGACAGGGTCTATGGCTACACCTTC. This sequence joins TRBV6-2 or TRBV6-3 and TRBJ1-2, with TRBD1 matching over 9 bases. This CDR3 is built from 14 residues. The V and J ends lost 5 bases and 4 bases, in that order; junction bases with no gene match: 5. Germline V gene data show CDR1 as MNHEY and CDR2 as SVGEGT.

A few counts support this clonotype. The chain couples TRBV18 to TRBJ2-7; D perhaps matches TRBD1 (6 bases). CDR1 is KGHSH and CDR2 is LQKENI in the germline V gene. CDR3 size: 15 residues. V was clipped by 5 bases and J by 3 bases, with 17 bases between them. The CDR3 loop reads CASSEPGTTFYEQYF. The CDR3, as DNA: TGTGCCAGCTCAGAGCCCGGGACAACCTTCTACGAGCAGTACTTC.

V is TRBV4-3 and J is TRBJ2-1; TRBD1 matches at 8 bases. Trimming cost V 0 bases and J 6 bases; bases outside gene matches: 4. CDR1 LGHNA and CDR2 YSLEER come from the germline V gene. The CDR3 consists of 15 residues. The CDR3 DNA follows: TGCGCCAGCAGCCAAGACAGCAGGGGGCGCAATGAGCAGTTCTTC. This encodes CASSQDSRGRNEQFF.

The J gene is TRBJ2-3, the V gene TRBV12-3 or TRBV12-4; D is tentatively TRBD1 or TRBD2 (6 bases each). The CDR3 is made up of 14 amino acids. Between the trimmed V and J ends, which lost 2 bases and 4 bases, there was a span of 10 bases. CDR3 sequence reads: CASSLRGAPDTQYF. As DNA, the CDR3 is TGTGCCAGCAGTTTAAGGGGGGCCCCAGATACGCAGTATTTT.

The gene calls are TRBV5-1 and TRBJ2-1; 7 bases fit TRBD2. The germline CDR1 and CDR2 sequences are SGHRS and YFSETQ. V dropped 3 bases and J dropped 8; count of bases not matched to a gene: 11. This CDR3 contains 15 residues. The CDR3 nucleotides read TGCGCCAGCAGCTATGGGGGAGGGCCCTCGGATGAGCAGTTCTTC. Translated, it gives CASSYGGGPSDEQFF.

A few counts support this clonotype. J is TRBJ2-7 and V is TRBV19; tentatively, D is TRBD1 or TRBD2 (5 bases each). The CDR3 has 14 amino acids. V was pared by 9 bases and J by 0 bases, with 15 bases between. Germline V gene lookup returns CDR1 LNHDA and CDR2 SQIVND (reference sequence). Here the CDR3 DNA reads TGTGCCAGCCGGCGGATTGGGGGCTCCTACGAGCAGTACTTC. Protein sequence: CASRRIGGSYEQYF.

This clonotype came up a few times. CDR3 region: CASSQAIGTGEETQYF. Here the CDR3 DNA reads TGTGCCAGCAGCCAAGCCATCGGGACAGGGGAAGAGACCCAGTACTTC. This sequence joins TRBV4-2 and TRBJ2-5, with 10 bases aligning to TRBD1. The CDR3 runs 16 residues. V shed 1 base and J 3 bases; nucleotides not matched to a gene: 5. Germline V gene data show CDR1 as LGHNA and CDR2 as YNFKEQ.

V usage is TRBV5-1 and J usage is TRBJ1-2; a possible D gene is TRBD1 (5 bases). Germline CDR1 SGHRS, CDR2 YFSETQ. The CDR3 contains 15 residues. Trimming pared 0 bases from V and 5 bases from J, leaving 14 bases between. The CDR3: CASSLGQNRDYGYTF. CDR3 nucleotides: TGCGCCAGCAGCTTGGGACAGAATCGTGATTATGGCTACACCTTC. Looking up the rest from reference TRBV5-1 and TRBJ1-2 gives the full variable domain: KAGVTQTPRYLIKTRGQQVTLSCSPISGHRSVSWYQQTPGQGLQFLFEYFSETQRNKGNFPGRFSGRQFSNSRSEMNVSTLELGDSALYLCASSLGQNRDYGYTFGSGTRLTVV.

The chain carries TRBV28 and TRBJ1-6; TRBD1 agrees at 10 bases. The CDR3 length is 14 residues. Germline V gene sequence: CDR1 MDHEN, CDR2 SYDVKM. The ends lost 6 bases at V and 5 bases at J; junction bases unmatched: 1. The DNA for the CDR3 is TGTGCCAGCAGCGGGACAGGGGATAATTCACCCCTCCACTTT. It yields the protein CASSGTGDNSPLHF. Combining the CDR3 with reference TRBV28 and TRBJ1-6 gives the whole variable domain DVKVTQSSRYLVKRTGEKVFLECVQDMDHENMFWYRQDPGLGLRLIYFSYDVKMKEKGDIPEGYSVSREKKERFSLILESASTNQTSMYLCASSGTGDNSPLHFGNGTRLTVT.

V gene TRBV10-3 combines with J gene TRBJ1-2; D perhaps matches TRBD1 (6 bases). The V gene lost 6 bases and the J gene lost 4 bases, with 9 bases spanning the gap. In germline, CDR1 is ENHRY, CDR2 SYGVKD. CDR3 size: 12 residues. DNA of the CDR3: TGTGCCATCAGGGACAGCTCCTATGGCTACACCTTC. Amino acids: CAIRDSSYGYTF.

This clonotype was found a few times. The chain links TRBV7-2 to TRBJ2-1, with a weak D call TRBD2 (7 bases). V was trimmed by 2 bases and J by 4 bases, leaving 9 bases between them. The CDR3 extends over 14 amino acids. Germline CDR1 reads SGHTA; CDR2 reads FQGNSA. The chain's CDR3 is CASSLRGAYNEQFF. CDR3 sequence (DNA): TGTGCCAGCAGCTTACGGGGGGCGTACAATGAGCAGTTCTTC.

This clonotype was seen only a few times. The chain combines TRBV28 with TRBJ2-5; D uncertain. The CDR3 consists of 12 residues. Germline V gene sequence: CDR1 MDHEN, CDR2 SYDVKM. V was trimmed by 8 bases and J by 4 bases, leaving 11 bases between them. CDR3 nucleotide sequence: TGTGCCAGCGGCGCGCTTGTAGAGACCCAGTACTTC. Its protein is CASGALVETQYF.

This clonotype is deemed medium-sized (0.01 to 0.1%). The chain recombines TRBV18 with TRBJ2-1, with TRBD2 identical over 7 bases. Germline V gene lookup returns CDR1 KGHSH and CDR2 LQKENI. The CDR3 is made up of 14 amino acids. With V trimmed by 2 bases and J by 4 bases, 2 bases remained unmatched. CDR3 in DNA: TGTGCCAGCTCACCATCTAGCGGTTACAATGAGCAGTTCTTC. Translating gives CASSPSSGYNEQFF.

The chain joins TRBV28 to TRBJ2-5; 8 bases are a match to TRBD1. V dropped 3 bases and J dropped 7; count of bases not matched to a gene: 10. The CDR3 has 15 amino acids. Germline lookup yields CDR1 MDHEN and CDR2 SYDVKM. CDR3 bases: TGTGCCAGCAGTTTCGTCGCAGGGGGCGTTGGGACCCAGTACTTC. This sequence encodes CASSFVAGGVGTQYF.

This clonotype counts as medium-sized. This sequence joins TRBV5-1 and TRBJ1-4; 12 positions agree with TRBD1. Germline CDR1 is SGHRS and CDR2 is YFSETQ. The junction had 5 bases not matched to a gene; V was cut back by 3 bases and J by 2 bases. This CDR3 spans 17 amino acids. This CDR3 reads CASSSGTGGFTNEKLFF. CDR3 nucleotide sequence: TGCGCCAGCAGCTCCGGGACAGGGGGCTTTACTAATGAAAAACTGTTTTTT.

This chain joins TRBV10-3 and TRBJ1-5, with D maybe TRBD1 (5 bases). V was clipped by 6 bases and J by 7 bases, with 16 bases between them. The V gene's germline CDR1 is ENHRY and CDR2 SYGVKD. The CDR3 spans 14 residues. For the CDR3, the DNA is TGTGCCATCAGCGGGGGGGACGGGAGGCAGCCCCAGCATTTT. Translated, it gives CAISGGDGRQPQHF.

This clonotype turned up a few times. In DNA form, the CDR3 reads TGCGCCAGCAGCTCAGGGACAGGGTCCTACGAGCAGTACTTC. Translated, it gives CASSSGTGSYEQYF. V and J are TRBV4-1 and TRBJ2-7; TRBD1 agrees at 9 bases. Germline assignment: CDR1 MGHRA and CDR2 YSYEKL. V shed 5 bases, J shed 1 base, and the junction held 3 bases outside the gene matches. This CDR3 contains 14 residues.

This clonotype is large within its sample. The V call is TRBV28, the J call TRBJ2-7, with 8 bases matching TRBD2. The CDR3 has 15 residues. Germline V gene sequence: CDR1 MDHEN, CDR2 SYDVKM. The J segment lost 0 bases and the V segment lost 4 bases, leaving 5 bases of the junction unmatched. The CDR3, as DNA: TGTGCCAGCAGTTCCGAGCGGGGGAACTCCTACGAGCAGTACTTC. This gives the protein CASSSERGNSYEQYF.

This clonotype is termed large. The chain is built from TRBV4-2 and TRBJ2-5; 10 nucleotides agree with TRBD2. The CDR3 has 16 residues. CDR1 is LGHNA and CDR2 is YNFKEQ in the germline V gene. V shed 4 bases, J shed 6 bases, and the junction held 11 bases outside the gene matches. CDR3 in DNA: TGTGCCAGCAGCCTTAACCCTAGCGGGGGACCTCAGACCCAGTACTTC. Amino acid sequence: CASSLNPSGGPQTQYF.

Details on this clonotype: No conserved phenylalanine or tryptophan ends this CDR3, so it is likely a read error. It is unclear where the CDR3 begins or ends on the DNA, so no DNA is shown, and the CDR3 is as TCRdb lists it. Here the CDR3 reads CASSGQRGGVAV. V is TRBV9 and J is TRBJ2-1; the table's D call, TRBD2, was not checked against the DNA. CDR1 is SGDLS and CDR2 is YYNGEE in the germline V gene. The CDR3 contains 12 residues when both ends are counted.

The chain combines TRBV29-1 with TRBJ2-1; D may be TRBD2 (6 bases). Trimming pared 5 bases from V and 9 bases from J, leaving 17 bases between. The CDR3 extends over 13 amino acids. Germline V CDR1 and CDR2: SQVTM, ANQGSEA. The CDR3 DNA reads TGCAGCGTTCAACTCGGACCCGGGGGTGAGCAGTTCTTC. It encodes CSVQLGPGGEQFF.

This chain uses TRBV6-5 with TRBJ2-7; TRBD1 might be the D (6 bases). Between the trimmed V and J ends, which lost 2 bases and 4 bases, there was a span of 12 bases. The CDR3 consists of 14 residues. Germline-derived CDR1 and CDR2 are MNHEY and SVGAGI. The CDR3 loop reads CASSYAAGVYEQYF. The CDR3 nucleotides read TGTGCCAGCAGTTACGCGGCAGGGGTATACGAGCAGTACTTC.